A single sample is the source of the 29 T cell receptor beta chains below, sequenced in a study of T cells in localized non-small cell lung cancer. Profiled with immunoSEQ multiplex PCR; TCRdb holds only in-frame clones, not every one. This table has around 91,000 clones, about nine tenths appearing once. The sample was peripheral blood, taken before any cancer treatment. Source of these receptors: a man aged 40-75 years with stage I squamous cell lung carcinoma.

V and J are TRBV5-1 and TRBJ2-5, with D uncertain. The V and J ends lost 0 bases and 1 base respectively, with 4 bases between them. The CDR3 runs to 13 residues. Looked up from germline, CDR1 is SGHRS and CDR2 is YFSETQ. DNA of the CDR3: TGCGCCAGCAGCTTGGAGGGCCAAGAGACCCAGTACTTC. Residues: CASSLEGQETQYF.

The chain employs TRBV7-3 and TRBJ2-7; no clear D gene. The CDR3 is 12 residues long. Germline V gene data show CDR1 as SGHTA and CDR2 as FQGTGA. Between the trimmed V and J ends, which lost 0 bases and 6 bases, there was a span of 6 bases. CDR3: CASSLTRGEQYF. CDR3 sequence (DNA): TGTGCCAGCAGCTTAACTCGAGGCGAGCAGTACTTC.

This clone came up a few times. V is TRBV7-6 and J is TRBJ1-4; 9 nucleotides match TRBD1. V lost 4 bases to trimming and J lost 4 bases; unmatched junction nucleotides: 4. There are 15 residues in the CDR3. Looked up from germline, CDR1 is SGHVS and CDR2 is FNYEAQ. The CDR3 here is CASSSMTGGNEKLFF. In DNA, the CDR3 is TGTGCCAGCAGCTCGATGACAGGGGGTAATGAAAAACTGTTTTTT.

The rearrangement links TRBV15 to TRBJ1-2; D may be TRBD1 (5 bases). Between the trimmed V and J ends, which lost 0 bases and 3 bases, there was a span of 8 bases. The CDR3 length is 14 residues. Germline V gene data show CDR1 as LNHNV and CDR2 as YYDKDF (reference sequence). CDR3 nucleotides: TGTGCCACCAGCAGAGAGGGAGGGGACTATGGCTACACCTTC. Amino acids: CATSREGGDYGYTF.

The CDR3 loop reads CASTQRSYVSGANVLTF. DNA of the CDR3: TGTGCCAGCACTCAAAGGTCCTACGTCTCTGGGGCCAACGTCCTGACTTTC. The chain couples TRBV2 to TRBJ2-6; D is unclear. Germline-derived CDR1 and CDR2 are SNHLY and FYNNEI. The length of the CDR3 is 17 residues. With 7 bases removed from V and 0 bases from J, the gap between germline ends came to 16 bases.

V usage is TRBV7-2 and J usage is TRBJ1-2; D call uncertain. Germline CDR1 SGHTA, CDR2 FQGNSA. V was clipped by 5 bases and J by 4 bases, with 11 bases between them. The CDR3 totals 13 residues. DNA of the CDR3: TGTGCCAGCAGCCGAAGTCCGGTCTATGGCTACACCTTC. It translates to CASSRSPVYGYTF. The whole variable domain, filled in from reference TRBV7-2 and TRBJ1-2, reads GAGVSQSPSNKVTEKGKDVELRCDPISGHTALYWYRQSLGQGLEFLIYFQGNSAPDKSGLPSDRFSAERTGGSVSTLTIQRTQQEDSAVYLCASSRSPVYGYTFGSGTRLTVV.

This clone occurred once. The chain carries TRBV6-1 and TRBJ1-3, with 8 bases lining up with TRBD1. The trim removed 3 bases at V and 3 bases at J, leaving 7 bases unmatched. This CDR3 spans 16 amino acids. Germline lookup yields CDR1 MNHNS and CDR2 SASEGT. The CDR3, as DNA: TGTGCCAGCAGTGACAAGACAGGGGCTTTTGGAAACACCATATATTTT. This codes for CASSDKTGAFGNTIYF.

V usage is TRBV7-9 and J usage is TRBJ1-6; TRBD1 might be the D (5 bases). V was trimmed by 5 bases and J by 9 bases, leaving 14 bases between them. CDR3 length: 14 residues. The germline gives CDR1 SEHNR, CDR2 FQNEAQ (reference sequence). As DNA, the CDR3 is TGTGCCAGCAGCCCCTCCCCTCAGGGTTCACCCCTCCACTTT. It translates to CASSPSPQGSPLHF.

The chain is built from TRBV18 and TRBJ1-2; D remains unclear. The CDR3 consists of 13 residues. V lost 3 bases, J lost 3 bases, and 8 bases lay in between. CDR1 is KGHSH and CDR2 is LQKENI in the germline V gene. The chain's CDR3 is CASSPFTDYGYTF. CDR3 nucleotide sequence: TGTGCCAGCTCACCTTTCACAGACTATGGCTACACCTTC.

This sequence joins TRBV2 and TRBJ2-3, with TRBD2 matching over 10 bases. Germline-derived CDR1 and CDR2 are SNHLY and FYNNEI. Trimming took 4 bases from V and 5 from J; bases not matched to a gene: 3. This CDR3 region has 14 residues. The CDR3 loop is CASSGRTSGDTQYF. The CDR3 nucleotides read TGTGCCAGCAGTGGCCGGACTAGCGGAGATACGCAGTATTTT.

The sample holds one count of this clone. CDR3 residues: CASSLWGTFSYEQYF. DNA of the CDR3: TGTGCCAGCAGTTTGTGGGGCACCTTCTCCTACGAGCAGTACTTC. The chain is built from TRBV6-9 and TRBJ2-7; D possibly corresponds to TRBD1 (5 bases). This CDR3 contains 15 residues. V was shortened by 4 bases and J by 0 bases, with 13 bases between the two germline ends. Per germline, CDR1 MNHGY and CDR2 SVAAGI.

The genes are TRBV27 and TRBJ2-3; the D is unclear. The CDR3 is made up of 16 amino acids. Germline-derived CDR1 and CDR2 are MNHEY and SMNVEV (reference sequence). Trimming removed 3 bases at V and 2 bases at J, with 15 bases between. The CDR3 DNA reads TGTGCCAGCAGTTTTGTGGGTCCCCCATACACAGATACGCAGTATTTT. As protein: CASSFVGPPYTDTQYF.

A note on this clone: Other DNA sequences of this sample code for an identical CDR3. This chain links TRBV2 with TRBJ1-3; D is perhaps TRBD1 (6 bases). The germline gives CDR1 SNHLY, CDR2 FYNNEI. The CDR3 length is 14 residues. Trimming removed 5 bases at V and 0 bases at J, with 8 bases between. CDR3 region: CASSPQGSGNTIYF. The DNA of the CDR3 is TGTGCCAGCAGTCCACAGGGCTCTGGAAACACCATATATTTT.

The chain recombines TRBV19 with TRBJ2-5; no clear D. The germline V and J ends were trimmed by 6 bases and 4 bases, with 18 bases remaining between them. This CDR3 comprises 15 residues. From germline, CDR1 is LNHDA and CDR2 SQIVND (reference sequence). The CDR3 protein is CASSPTTRSTETQYF. In DNA form, the CDR3 reads TGTGCCAGTAGCCCAACGACCCGGTCCACAGAGACCCAGTACTTC. Looking up the rest from reference TRBV19 and TRBJ2-5 gives the full variable domain: DGGITQSPKYLFRKEGQNVTLSCEQNLNHDAMYWYRQDPGQGLRLIYYSQIVNDFQKGDIAEGYSVSREKKESFPLTVTSAQKNPTAFYLCASSPTTRSTETQYFGPGTRLLVL.

This chain connects TRBV9 to TRBJ2-7, with no clear D. Trimming shortened V by 5 bases and J by 5 bases, and 20 bases separated the two germline ends. CDR3 length: 15 residues. Germline V gene sequence: CDR1 SGDLS, CDR2 YYNGEE. The DNA for the CDR3 is TGTGCCAGCAGTGCCTTTGGGGTATCTGTCCACGAGCAGTACTTC. This encodes CASSAFGVSVHEQYF.

The chain has TRBV23-1 and TRBJ1-1, with D hard to call. TRBV23-1 is reported as an ORF; its role is uncertain. This CDR3 spans 17 amino acids. V lost 0 bases and J 4 bases, leaving 18 bases between the germline ends. CDR3 in amino acids: CASSQSIRCSTATEAFF. The CDR3 DNA sequence: TGCGCCAGCAGTCAATCAATCCGTTGCTCGACGGCCACTGAAGCTTTCTTT.

V usage is TRBV10-3 and J usage is TRBJ1-1, with a possible D match to TRBD1 (5 bases). The CDR3 has 14 amino acids. Germline V gives CDR1 ENHRY, CDR2 SYGVKD. V lost 7 bases to trimming and J lost 1 base, with 13 bases between them. CDR3 in DNA: TGTGCCATCAAACGGGGGGGTGAGAACACTGAAGCTTTCTTT. Translated, it gives CAIKRGGENTEAFF.

This chain links TRBV9 with TRBJ2-2, with 7 bases matching TRBD1. CDR1 and CDR2 from the germline V gene are SGDLS and YYNGEE. With 4 bases clipped from V and 3 bases from J, the junction kept 9 bases outside the gene matches. CDR3 length: 16 amino acids. CDR3 region: CASSPRQGLDTGELFF. DNA for the CDR3: TGTGCCAGCAGCCCCCGACAGGGCTTGGACACCGGGGAGCTGTTTTTT.

The CDR3 spells CASSQIQGISYNEQFF. The CDR3 bases are TGTGCCAGCAGCCAGATACAGGGGATCTCCTACAATGAGCAGTTCTTC. The chain links TRBV14 to TRBJ2-1; 7 nucleotides line up with TRBD1. The CDR3 has 16 residues. After removal of 3 bases from V and 0 bases from J, the junction contained 5 bases not matched to a gene. CDR1 is SGHDN and CDR2 is FVKESK in the germline V gene. The full variable domain, completed using reference TRBV14 and TRBJ2-1, is EAGVTQFPSHSVIEKGQTVTLRCDPISGHDNLYWYRRVMGKEIKFLLHFVKESKQDESGMPNNRFLAERTGGTYSTLKVQPAELEDSGVYFCASSQIQGISYNEQFFGPGTRLTVL.

V usage is TRBV28 and J usage is TRBJ1-5, with 9 bases matching TRBD1. The CDR3 has 15 residues. V lost 6 bases, J lost 2 bases, and 5 bases stayed unmatched. Germline lookup yields CDR1 MDHEN and CDR2 SYDVKM. CDR3 loop: CASSSRQGGNQPQHF. The CDR3 bases are TGTGCCAGCAGCAGCAGACAGGGGGGCAATCAGCCCCAGCATTTT.

This clone has a single count. The rearrangement links TRBV6-5 to TRBJ1-3; TRBD1 is a possible D gene (5 bases). The germline V and J ends were trimmed by 2 bases and 4 bases, with 12 bases remaining between them. Per the germline V gene, CDR1 is MNHEY and CDR2 is SVGAGI. The CDR3 length is 15 residues. In DNA form, the CDR3 reads TGTGCCAGCAGTTACGATCCAGGGTCGGGAAACACCATATATTTT. Its protein product is CASSYDPGSGNTIYF.

This sequence joins TRBV18 and TRBJ1-1, with D uncertain. The CDR3 is 17 amino acids. The V end lost 1 base, the J end lost 0 bases, and 15 bases lay between the germline ends. Per germline, CDR1 KGHSH and CDR2 LQKENI. CDR3 region: CASSPQVLRGVNTEAFF. In DNA form, the CDR3 reads TGTGCCAGCTCACCACAGGTTCTTCGGGGTGTGAACACTGAAGCTTTCTTT.

This sequence joins TRBV6-1 and TRBJ1-1; D possibly corresponds to TRBD1 (5 bases). From germline, CDR1 is MNHNS and CDR2 SASEGT. Trimming took 6 bases from V and 1 from J, leaving 12 bases between them. This CDR3 contains 14 residues. DNA for the CDR3: TGTGCCAGCAGGCTCAGGGATGAGAACACTGAAGCTTTCTTT. It specifies CASRLRDENTEAFF.

This clone was recorded a few times. The chain is built from TRBV7-2 and TRBJ1-2; D remains ambiguous. The CDR3 is 14 residues long. CDR1 is SGHTA and CDR2 is FQGNSA in the germline V gene. Trimming took off 8 bases at V and 2 bases at J, with 15 bases between the two ends. DNA for the CDR3: TGTGCCAGCGCTTGGACGTTGGAGAACTATGGCTACACCTTC. The encoded protein is CASAWTLENYGYTF.

This clone appeared once. This chain joins TRBV9 and TRBJ2-2, with D perhaps TRBD1 or TRBD2 (5 bases each). The CDR3 sequence is 14 residues long. V lost 2 bases to trimming and J lost 6 bases, with 11 bases between them. The germline V gene encodes CDR1 SGDLS and CDR2 YYNGEE. CDR3 nucleotide sequence: TGTGCCAGCAGCGTCTCGGGGACCCCCGGGGAGCTGTTTTTT. This gives the protein CASSVSGTPGELFF.

The chain employs TRBV2 and TRBJ1-1; 11 nucleotides match TRBD1. V gave up 4 bases and J gave up 10 bases; unmatched junction bases: 8. Germline values: CDR1 SNHLY, CDR2 FYNNEI. The CDR3 has 14 amino acids. The chain's CDR3 is CASSGAGTGGPAFF. CDR3 DNA sequence: TGTGCCAGCAGTGGGGCAGGGACAGGGGGGCCAGCTTTCTTT.

The chain couples TRBV5-1 to TRBJ1-1, with D unresolved. Germline CDR1 reads SGHRS; CDR2 reads YFSETQ. Trimming cost V 4 bases and J 0 bases, with 13 bases left between them. The CDR3 is 15 residues long. The CDR3 reads CASSDGSGVNTEAFF. For the CDR3, the DNA is TGCGCCAGCAGCGATGGGAGCGGGGTGAACACTGAAGCTTTCTTT.

The chain employs TRBV28 and TRBJ1-3, with D hard to call. V was cut by 6 bases and J by 4 bases, with 10 bases left in between. The germline V gene encodes CDR1 MDHEN and CDR2 SYDVKM. CDR3 length equals 13 residues. CDR3: CASSPYLGNTIYF. DNA of the CDR3: TGTGCCAGCAGCCCTTACTTGGGAAACACCATATATTTT.

CDR3 residues: CASSRYRDLEAFF. As DNA, the CDR3 is TGTGCCAGCAGCCGATACCGGGATCTTGAAGCTTTCTTT. V is TRBV7-2 and J is TRBJ1-1; D ambiguous. The germline V gene has CDR1 SGHTA and CDR2 FQGNSA. The CDR3 has 13 residues. V dropped 5 bases and J dropped 7 bases, with 14 bases sitting between them.